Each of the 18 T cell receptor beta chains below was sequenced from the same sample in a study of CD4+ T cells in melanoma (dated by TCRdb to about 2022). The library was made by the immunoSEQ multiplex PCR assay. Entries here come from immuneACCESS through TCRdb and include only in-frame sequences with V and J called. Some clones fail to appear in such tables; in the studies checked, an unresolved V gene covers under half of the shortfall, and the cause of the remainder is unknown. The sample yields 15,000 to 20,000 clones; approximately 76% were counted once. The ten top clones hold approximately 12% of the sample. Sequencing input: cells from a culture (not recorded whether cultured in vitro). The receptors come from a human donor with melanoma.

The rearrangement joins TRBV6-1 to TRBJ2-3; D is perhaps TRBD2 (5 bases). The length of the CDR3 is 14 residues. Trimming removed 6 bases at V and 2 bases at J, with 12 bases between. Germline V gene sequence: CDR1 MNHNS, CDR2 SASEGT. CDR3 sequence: CASRELVITDTQYF. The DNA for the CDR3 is TGTGCCAGCAGGGAACTAGTCATCACAGATACGCAGTATTTT.

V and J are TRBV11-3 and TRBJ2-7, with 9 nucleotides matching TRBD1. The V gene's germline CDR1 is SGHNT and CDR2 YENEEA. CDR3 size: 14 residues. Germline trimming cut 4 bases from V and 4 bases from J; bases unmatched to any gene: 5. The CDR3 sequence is CASSSDRGRYEQYF. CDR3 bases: TGTGCCAGCAGCTCGGACAGGGGAAGATACGAGCAGTACTTC.

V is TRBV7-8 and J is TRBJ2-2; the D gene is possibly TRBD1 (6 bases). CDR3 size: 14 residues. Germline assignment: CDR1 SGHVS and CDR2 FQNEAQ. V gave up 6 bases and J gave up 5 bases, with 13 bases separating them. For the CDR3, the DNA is TGTGCCAGCAGGCAGGGTCAGGGGACCGGGGAGCTGTTTTTT. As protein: CASRQGQGTGELFF.

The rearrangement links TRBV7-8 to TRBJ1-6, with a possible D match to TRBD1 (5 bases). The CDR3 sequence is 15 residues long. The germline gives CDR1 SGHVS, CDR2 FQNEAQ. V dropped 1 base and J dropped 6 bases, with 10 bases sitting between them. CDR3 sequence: CASSLGGARNSPLHF. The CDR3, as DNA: TGTGCCAGCAGCTTAGGGGGCGCCCGTAATTCACCCCTCCACTTT. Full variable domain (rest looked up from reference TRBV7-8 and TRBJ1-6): GAGVSQSPRYKVAKRGQDVALRCDPISGHVSLFWYQQALGQGPEFLTYFQNEAQLDKSGLPSDRFFAERPEGSVSTLKIQRTQQEDSAVYLCASSLGGARNSPLHFGNGTRLTVT.

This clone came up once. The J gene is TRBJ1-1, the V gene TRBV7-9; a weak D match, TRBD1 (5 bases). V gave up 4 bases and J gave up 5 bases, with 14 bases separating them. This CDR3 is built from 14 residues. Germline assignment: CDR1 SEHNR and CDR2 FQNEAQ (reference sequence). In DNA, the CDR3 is TGTGCCAGCAGCTCGCTTCAGGGCGGGACTGAAGCTTTCTTT. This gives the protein CASSSLQGGTEAFF.

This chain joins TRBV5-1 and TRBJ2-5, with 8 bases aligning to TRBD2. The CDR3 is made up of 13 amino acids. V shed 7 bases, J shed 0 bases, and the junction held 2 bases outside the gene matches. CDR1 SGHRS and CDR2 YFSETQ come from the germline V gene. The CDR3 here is CASSGGDQETQYF. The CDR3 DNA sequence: TGCGCCAGCTCCGGGGGGGACCAAGAGACCCAGTACTTC.

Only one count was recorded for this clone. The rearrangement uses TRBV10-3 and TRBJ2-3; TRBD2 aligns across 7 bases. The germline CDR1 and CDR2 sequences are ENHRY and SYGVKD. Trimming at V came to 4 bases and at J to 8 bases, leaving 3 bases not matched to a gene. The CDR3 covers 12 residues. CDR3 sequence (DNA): TGTGCCATCAGTGGACAGCGGGGTACGCAGTATTTT. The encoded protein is CAISGQRGTQYF.

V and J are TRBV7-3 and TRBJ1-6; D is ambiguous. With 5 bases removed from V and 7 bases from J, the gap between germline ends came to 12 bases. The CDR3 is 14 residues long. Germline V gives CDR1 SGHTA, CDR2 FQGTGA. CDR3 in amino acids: CASSAFGGNSPLHF. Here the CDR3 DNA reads TGTGCCAGCAGCGCCTTTGGAGGGAATTCACCCCTCCACTTT.

As DNA, the CDR3 is TGTGCCAGCAGCGAGCGGACAAGTCTTCAGCAGTACTTC. It encodes CASSERTSLQQYF. The chain recombines TRBV7-2 with TRBJ2-7; D is possibly TRBD1 or TRBD2 (5 bases each). This CDR3 comprises 13 residues. Germline V gives CDR1 SGHTA, CDR2 FQGNSA. Trimming stripped 5 bases from V and 8 bases from J, with 16 bases between. Filled out from reference TRBV7-2 and TRBJ2-7, the complete variable domain reads GAGVSQSPSNKVTEKGKDVELRCDPISGHTALYWYRQSLGQGLEFLIYFQGNSAPDKSGLPSDRFSAERTGGSVSTLTIQRTQQEDSAVYLCASSERTSLQQYFGPGTRLTVT.

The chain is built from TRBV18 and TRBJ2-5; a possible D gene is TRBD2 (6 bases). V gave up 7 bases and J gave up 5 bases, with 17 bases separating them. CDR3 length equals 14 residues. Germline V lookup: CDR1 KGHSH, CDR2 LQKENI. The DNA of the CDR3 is TGTGCCAGCTTTCTGGGACCACGGGGGGAGACCCAGTACTTC. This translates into CASFLGPRGETQYF.

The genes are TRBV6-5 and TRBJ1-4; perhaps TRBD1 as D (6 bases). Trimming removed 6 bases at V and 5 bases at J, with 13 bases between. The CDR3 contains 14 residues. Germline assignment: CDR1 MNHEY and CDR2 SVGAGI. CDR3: CASSRGPQNEKLFF. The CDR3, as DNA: TGTGCCAGCAGCAGGGGACCGCAGAATGAAAAACTGTTTTTT.

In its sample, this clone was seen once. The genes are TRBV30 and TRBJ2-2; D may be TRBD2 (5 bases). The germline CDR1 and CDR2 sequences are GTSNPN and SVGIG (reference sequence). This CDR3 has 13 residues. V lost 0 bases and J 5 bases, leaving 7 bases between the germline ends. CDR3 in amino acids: CAWSVRGTGELFF. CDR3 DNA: TGTGCCTGGAGTGTACGCGGGACCGGGGAGCTGTTTTTT.

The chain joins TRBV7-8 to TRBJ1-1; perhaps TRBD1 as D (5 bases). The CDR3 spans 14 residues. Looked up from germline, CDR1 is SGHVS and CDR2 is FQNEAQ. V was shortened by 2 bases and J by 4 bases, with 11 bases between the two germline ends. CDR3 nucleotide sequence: TGTGCCAGCAGCTTACAGGTTGGGGGCACTGAAGCTTTCTTT. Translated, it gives CASSLQVGGTEAFF.

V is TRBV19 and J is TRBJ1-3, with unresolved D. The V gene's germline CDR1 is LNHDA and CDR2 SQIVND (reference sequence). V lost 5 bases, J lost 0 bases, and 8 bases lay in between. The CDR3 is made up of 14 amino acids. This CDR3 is CASSPGSSGNTIYF. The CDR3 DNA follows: TGTGCCAGTAGTCCGGGGAGCTCTGGAAACACCATATATTTT.

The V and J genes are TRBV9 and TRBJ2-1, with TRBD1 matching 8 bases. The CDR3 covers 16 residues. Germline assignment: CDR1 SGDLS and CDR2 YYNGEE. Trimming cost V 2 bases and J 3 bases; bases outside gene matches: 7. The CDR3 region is CASSVEDRVVYNEQFF. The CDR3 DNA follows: TGTGCCAGCAGCGTTGAGGACAGGGTGGTCTACAATGAGCAGTTCTTC.

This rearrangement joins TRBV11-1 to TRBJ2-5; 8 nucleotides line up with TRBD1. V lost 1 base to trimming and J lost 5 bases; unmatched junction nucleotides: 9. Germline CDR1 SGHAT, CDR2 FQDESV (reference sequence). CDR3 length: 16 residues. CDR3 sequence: CASSLDLGQGEETQYF. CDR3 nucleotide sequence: TGTGCCAGCAGCTTAGATCTTGGACAGGGCGAGGAGACCCAGTACTTC.

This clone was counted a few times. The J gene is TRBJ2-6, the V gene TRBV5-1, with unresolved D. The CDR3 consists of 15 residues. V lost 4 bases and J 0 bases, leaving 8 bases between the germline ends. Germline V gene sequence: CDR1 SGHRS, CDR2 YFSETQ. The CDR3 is CASSATASGANVLTF. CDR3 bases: TGCGCCAGCAGCGCCACAGCCTCTGGGGCCAACGTCCTGACTTTC.

The CDR3 loop is CASSKREGVKNIQYF. In DNA form, the CDR3 reads TGTGCCAGTAGTAAGAGGGAGGGGGTCAAAAACATTCAGTACTTC. The chain joins TRBV19 to TRBJ2-4; D is perhaps TRBD2 (7 bases). The CDR3 sequence is 15 residues long. V was pared by 4 bases and J by 3 bases, with 13 bases between. CDR1 and CDR2 (germline): LNHDA, SQIVND (reference sequence).